Given below is one T cell receptor beta chain in context. This entry comes from a study of blood T cell repertoires in COVID-19. Study summary: Sources were T cells, B-cell-depleted T cells, or PBMCs; the material itself was cDNA or gDNA.

Per the authors' pipeline: Estimation of nucleated cell counts relied on the amplification of reference gene primers. The repertoire was sequenced with immunoSEQ multiplex PCR; TCRdb's copy has only in-frame clones and lacks some. V and J calls and clone size are copied from that table; D and trimming were computed from the DNA. The sample yields about 250,000 clones, around 83% seen once. From germline, CDR1 is SGHRS and CDR2 YFSETQ. The length of the CDR3 is 13 residues. V lost 0 bases to trimming and J lost 5 bases, with 6 bases between them. The specimen sequenced was peripheral blood. The clonotype comes from a man aged 40-49 years with active or convalescent COVID-19. The chain links TRBV5-1 to TRBJ2-1; possible D gene TRBD1, 5 bases. The CDR3, as DNA: TGCGCCAGCAGCTTGGGGGGCGACAATGAGCAGTTCTTC. Amino acids: CASSLGGDNEQFF. The whole variable domain, remainder taken from reference TRBV5-1 and TRBJ2-1, is KAGVTQTPRYLIKTRGQQVTLSCSPISGHRSVSWYQQTPGQGLQFLFEYFSETQRNKGNFPGRFSGRQFSNSRSEMNVSTLELGDSALYLCASSLGGDNEQFFGPGTRLTVL.